The source of this TCR beta chain is a study of blood T cell repertoires in COVID-19 (dated by TCRdb to 2018 to 2021). Context from the whole study: Samples from collaborators originated in the United States, Italy and Spain and spanned both the acute and convalescent phases of COVID-19. The dataset comprised deeply sampled blood TCRbeta repertoires from subjects exposed to, actively infected with, or recovered from COVID-19. Samples were obtained from the ongoing ImmuneRACE study (first 160 participants) and from approximately 1,200 subjects provided by 6 global collaborators. Nearly every sample came with metadata listing a de-identified subject ID, COVID-19 status, age in years and sex. Where available, HLA class I and class II types were taken from metadata supplied by the sample provider and were not determined by assay-based typing. The prospective study material was composed of cDNA or gDNA derived from T cells, B-cell-depleted T cells, or PBMCs. The repertoires were released in a freely available public database intended as a resource for research on the immune response to SARS-CoV-2.

A note on this clone: Its antigen remains unidentified. Per-base quality was not reported, and no clone a single base away is much larger than it.

The full study reports these points: Clinical and demographic metadata were provided uncurated, with the amount varying by source and participant.

The CDR3 contains 14 residues, cysteine and phenylalanine counted. Only CDR3 DNA remains: 42 bases, in frame from the first base. V was cut back by 3 bases and J by 2 bases, leaving a gap of 12 bases between them. Taken from the germline V gene (reference sequence), the CDR1 and CDR2 loops are SGHNT and YYREEE. TCRbeta CDR3 regions were amplified from genomic DNA using the immunoSEQ Assay, a bias-controlled multiplex PCR. The original pipeline was this. The number of nucleated cells in each sample was estimated from the amplification of reference gene primers within the assay. Sequence reads were collapsed and filtered to measure the absolute abundance of every unique TCRbeta CDR3 rearrangement. For each sample, productive Simpson clonality was calculated as the square root of Simpson's diversity index over productive rearrangements. TCRdb took over this immuneACCESS table, retaining in-frame rearrangements with V and J assigned. Such tables are incomplete; in checked studies, under half of the missing clones stem from an unresolved V gene, and the remainder is unexplained. Clonal size and the V and J genes are those of that table, whereas D and trimming came from the DNA. The sample table lists more than 110,000 clones, around 86% of them with a count of one. The top ten clonotypes cover under 7% of the sample.

Collaborating institutions collected whole blood in K2EDTA tubes following their own protocols. Collaborator samples were shipped for TCRbeta analysis as frozen whole blood, isolated PBMCs, or DNA extracted from either sample type. This sequence was found in a human donor in a cohort sampled during active COVID-19. The sample taken for sequencing was peripheral blood. Recombination linked TRBV5-4 to TRBJ2-7; perhaps TRBD2 is the D gene, with 7 bases matching. DNA sequence: TGTGCCAGCAGCTGGGGGGGCGCGACCTACGAGCAGTACTTC. It codes for CASSWGGATYEQYF.